This T cell receptor (beta chain) was documented in a study of regulatory T cells in long-lasting Graves disease (dated by TCRdb to the early 2020s). In terms of the full investigation: Patients with newly diagnosed Graves' disease had been on antithyroid drugs for under 3 months. This study used TCR sequencing and RNA sequencing of peripheral blood to compare persistent Graves' disease patients against newly diagnosed Graves' disease patients. The study was registered as a clinical trial and conducted in China. A total of around 35 samples underwent TCR sequencing, from about 13 patients with persistent Graves' disease and 20 patients with newly diagnosed Graves' disease.

Library preparation was by multiplex PCR. TCRdb lists the instrument as Illumina HiSeq 4000. To build TCR beta libraries, CDR3 regions were amplified by Arm-PCR using iRepertoire HTBI primers. PCR products were gel purified before sequencing. Concerning the study's data processing: Across samples, 62 TRBV and 15 or so TRBJ segments were identified and used for gene usage analysis of CDR3 amino acid clonotypes. Filtered high-quality paired reads were merged into contigs using COPE and FqMerger. BLAST was used to align contigs to IMGT TRBV, TRBD and TRBJ reference genes, with CDR3 defined following IMGT. Clonotypes above 0.1% frequency were classified as highly expanded clones. Shannon entropy was used to measure repertoire diversity, and the Gini coefficient was used to measure V-J evenness. A clonotype found in more than one individual was treated as public. TCRdb's own reprocessing of the public reads used fastp at Q25 and MiXCR and kept productive beta chains. Every distinct CDR3 protein forms one entry, paired with its most common genes and DNA. The V and J calls were not made by the authors but by TCRdb's processing. In all, the sample holds a few hundred thousand distinct CDR3 sequences, and 15% to 20% of those were seen once. About 11% of the sample is taken by the ten largest.

This clonotype has at least ten counts. This receptor's antigen is unknown. The sample holds no much larger clone one base away, and base qualities are not on file. V is cut back by 0 bases and J by 5 bases, with 9 bases in the junction unmatched. Inclusive of the bounding cysteine and phenylalanine, the CDR3 is 16 residues long. The retained sequence is limited to the CDR3, 48 bases, with the frame set at the first base. The germline V gene specifies SGHDN as CDR1 and FVKESK as CDR2. This specimen's time point label, per the study, means: newly diagnosed GD, antithyroid drugs for less than 3 months. RNA was extracted from PBMCs in TRIzol for both TCR sequencing and RNA sequencing. The diagnosis of Graves' disease followed American Thyroid Association guidelines. Patients for the study were recruited at an endocrinology department in Xi'an, China. Each patient gave about 9.1 milliliters of peripheral blood, collected in an EDTA anticoagulant tube. Ficoll Paque Plus density gradient separation was used to isolate PBMCs, and no additional T cell sorting was done. An Agilent 2100 Bioanalyzer and agarose gel were used to check RNA quality, while a NanoDrop 2000 measured RNA concentration.

Broad study findings and their caveats: Persistent patients shared more public clonotypes among themselves (around 2,500) than newly diagnosed patients did (approximately 900). Lower TCR Shannon entropy and fewer highly expanded clones were observed in persistent Graves' disease patients than in newly diagnosed patients, which suggested clonal expansion. The authors noted that the small sample size was a limitation that may lower accuracy. Persistent disease showed preferential use of TRBV28, TRBJ1-2 and TRBJ2-5, whereas newly diagnosed disease favored TRBV20-1 and TRBJ2-1. Peripheral blood alone was examined, since thyroid tissue, which constituted the primary lesion, could not be accessed. Sequencing and analysis were restricted to the TCR beta chain.

These data are also associated with another study on T cells in Graves' hyperthyroidism and ophthalmopathy. The second study reports: Graves' hyperthyroidism was defined as stable when no progression to ophthalmopathy occurred over 18 months of follow-up. The hyperthyroidism patients were between 18 and 65 years old and newly diagnosed, with a disease duration of less than 2 months. Exclusion was applied to patients with uncontrolled infections, other autoimmune diseases, pregnancy or lactation. Diagnoses relied on clinical symptoms, serum thyroxine and TRAb, thyroid ultrasound and orbital computed tomography. For the first round of RT-PCR on the TCR CDR3, the HTBI primer set was used together with the Qiagen OneStep RT-PCR kit. Blood samples also contained most of the expanded thyroid clonotypes (frequency above 0.001), which suggests that blood repertoires may reflect thyroid immune responses. Ophthalmopathy was separated from stable hyperthyroidism by a 13 V-J signature model, with around 88% sensitivity and roughly 81% specificity obtained in cross-validation and 80%/75% obtained in testing. In validation, the model predicted progression to ophthalmopathy a median of 6.5 months before onset, with approximately 70% sensitivity and almost 75% specificity. To identify distinguishing TCR V-J signatures, a discovery cohort of 100 patients was used, comprising 40 to 45 with Graves' ophthalmopathy and under 60 with stable Graves' hyperthyroidism. Prospective prediction of ophthalmopathy was tested in an independent validation cohort of under 20 hyperthyroidism patients and some 17 patients who later progressed to ophthalmopathy. The roughly 90 discovery patients were divided at random into training and test sets in a 7:3 ratio. In six Graves' hyperthyroidism patients, the study also compared T-cell repertoires from thyroid tissue with T-cell repertoires from blood. Following sampling, methimazole starting at 30 mg daily was given to hyperthyroidism patients, and high-dose intravenous methylprednisolone was given to ophthalmopathy patients. The libraries were constructed in a second round of multiplex PCR and then size-selected and purified. Paired-end sequencing of the libraries was performed with 100 bp reads on an Illumina HiSeq2000. SOAPnuke was used to process the raw data, with reads discarded if the reads contained adapters or uncalled bases, had a mean Phred below 15, or lacked an exact constant-primer or identifier match. High-quality paired reads were merged using COPE v1.2.5, and each unique nucleotide sequence was defined as a clonotype. Clonotypes were aligned to IMGT TRBV, TRBD and TRBJ reference segments using MiTCR v1.1. The analysis was restricted to V-J combinations with a frequency above 0.0001, which together covered just over 98% of the repertoires. A TCS score was defined as the ratio between F50 (clonal expansion) and ExV (chaos), using BLOSUM62-based TCRdist between CDR3 peptides within each V-J. Welch's t-statistics and random forest reduced approximately 520 V-J features to roughly 13, which were used in a naive Bayes classifier (R e1071). No statistical method was used to fix the sample size in advance, and group allocation was not hidden from the investigators. The paper describes TCR Vbeta CDR3 sequencing of around 140 peripheral blood samples, made up of fewer than 50 ophthalmopathy patients, some 76 hyperthyroidism patients and roughly 17 progressor patients.

The specimen comprised peripheral blood mononuclear cells (PBMCs), sampled at new diagnosis, from a patient treated with antithyroid drugs. This sequence originates from a woman in her 30s with Graves disease. Donor details come from another sample of the same person, matched by shared clones. In this chain, TRBV14 is recombined with TRBJ1-1, and TRBD1 aligns with 7 junction nucleotides. The CDR3 region: CASSQDGQGVFTEAFF. DNA sequence: TGTGCCAGCAGCCAAGATGGGCAGGGGGTTTTTACTGAAGCTTTCTTT.